The 10 T cell receptor beta chains presented below share a single source sample, sequenced in a study of cytomegalovirus exposure and HLA in healthy donors. Primers: 60 Vbeta forward and 13 Jbeta reverse. Measured with immunoSEQ multiplex PCR; TCRdb has only the in-frame clones, and not every one. The repertoire holds 130,000 or so clones, roughly 80% seen once, with about 3.5% in the top ten. The sequencing input was PBMCs. The source of these receptors is a man aged 40-49 years in good health and CMV-seronegative.

The table lists this clone with a few counts. CDR3 DNA: TGCGCCAGCAGCTCAACAGGGGCCCGGGAAAAACTGTTTTTT. As protein: CASSSTGAREKLFF. V gene TRBV5-1 combines with J gene TRBJ1-4, with 7 bases aligning to TRBD1. CDR3 size: 14 residues. CDR1 is SGHRS and CDR2 is YFSETQ in the germline V gene. The V and J ends lost 3 bases and 8 bases, in that order; junction bases with no gene match: 7.

This clone turned up a few times. This chain joins TRBV11-2 and TRBJ2-3; 11 nucleotides match TRBD2. V lost 7 bases and J lost 2; bases outside the gene matches: 5. This CDR3 has 15 residues. The germline V gene encodes CDR1 SGHAT and CDR2 FQNNGV. This CDR3 reads CASTLTSGVTDTQYF. The CDR3 DNA reads TGTGCCAGCACCTTGACTAGCGGGGTCACAGATACGCAGTATTTT.

This clone has just a few counts. The chain combines TRBV5-1 with TRBJ1-1, with D tentatively TRBD1 (6 bases). The CDR3 consists of 15 residues. V lost 4 bases, J lost 0 bases, and 13 bases lay in between. Germline-derived CDR1 and CDR2 are SGHRS and YFSETQ. CDR3 in DNA: TGCGCCAGCAGCGTATACAGGGCCATGAACACTGAAGCTTTCTTT. It translates to CASSVYRAMNTEAFF.

The gene calls are TRBV5-1 and TRBJ1-1; possible D gene TRBD1, 5 bases. CDR3 length: 15 residues. V was trimmed by 3 bases and J by 2 bases, leaving 14 bases between them. Germline CDR1 and CDR2: SGHRS and YFSETQ. The CDR3 loop is CASSSSAGGNTEAFF. The CDR3 nucleotides read TGCGCCAGCAGCTCGTCTGCGGGGGGAAACACTGAAGCTTTCTTT.

In DNA, the CDR3 is TGTGCCAGCAGTTTGGCCGGGGTGGGCGAGCAGTTCTTC. Amino acids: CASSLAGVGEQFF. The V call is TRBV28, the J call TRBJ2-1; D may be TRBD2 (5 bases). CDR3 length equals 13 residues. V was trimmed by 3 bases and J by 10 bases, leaving 13 bases between them. Germline-derived CDR1 and CDR2 are MDHEN and SYDVKM.

This clone was seen more than once but under ten times. One end of the junction does not line up with germline, which may come from a read error. This chain connects TRBV5-4 to TRBJ1-5; TRBD1 might be the D (5 bases). This CDR3 is 12 amino acids long. Germline V gene lookup returns CDR1 SGHNT and CDR2 YYREEE (reference sequence). The CDR3 protein is CASSSDGGGGTF. CDR3 coding DNA: TGTGCCAGCAGCTCCGACGGTGGGGGAGGGACTTTT.

J is TRBJ2-7 and V is TRBV5-3; D gene uncertain. TRBV5-3 is annotated as an ORF whose role is uncertain. V was shortened by 2 bases and J by 6 bases, with 3 bases between the two germline ends. The CDR3 has 10 residues. The CDR3 protein is CARSFFEQYF. CDR3 in DNA: TGTGCCAGAAGCTTCTTCGAGCAGTACTTC.

The rearrangement uses TRBV10-3 and TRBJ2-2; D is undetermined. The CDR3 consists of 13 residues. CDR1 and CDR2 (germline): ENHRY, SYGVKD. V lost 9 bases and J lost 0, with 8 bases in between. CDR3 nucleotide sequence: TGTGCCATAAGCAACGCGAACACCGGGGAGCTGTTTTTT. Translated: CAISNANTGELFF.

The chain combines TRBV7-9 with TRBJ1-2; D unresolved. Between the trimmed V and J ends, which lost 1 base and 5 bases, there was a span of 11 bases. The CDR3 sequence is 14 residues long. Germline values: CDR1 SEHNR, CDR2 FQNEAQ (reference sequence). CDR3 sequence: CASSLDMTVYGYTF. The DNA for the CDR3 is TGTGCCAGCAGCTTAGACATGACTGTTTATGGCTACACCTTC.

The chain has TRBV7-9 and TRBJ2-5; D might be TRBD1 (6 bases). Germline lookup yields CDR1 SEHNR and CDR2 FQNEAQ (reference sequence). The CDR3 totals 15 residues. Trimming shortened V by 4 bases and J by 5 bases, and 17 bases separated the two germline ends. The CDR3 DNA sequence: TGTGCCAGCAGCTATACAGGGACGGGGCCGGAGACCCAGTACTTC. Translated, it gives CASSYTGTGPETQYF.